One sample yielded the 32 T cell receptor beta chains listed below, sequenced in a study of regulatory T cells in long-lasting Graves disease. Specified time point: newly diagnosed GD, antithyroid drugs for less than 3 months. TCR sequences were obtained from RNA taken from PBMCs. Construction of the TCR beta libraries employed iRepertoire HTBI primers in conjunction with Arm-PCR of CDR3 regions. TCRdb used MiXCR to reprocess the multiplex PCR reads, holding one entry per CDR3 protein. The sample consists of under 700,000 distinct CDR3 sequences, approximately 16% of them appearing once. The same sample was also used in a study of T cells in Graves' hyperthyroidism and ophthalmopathy.

Material: peripheral blood mononuclear cells (PBMCs), obtained at new diagnosis, from a patient treated with antithyroid drugs. The receptors come from a woman aged 35-65 years with Graves disease.

This clonotype was detected ten times or more. This rearrangement joins TRBV6-1 to TRBJ2-7; a possible D gene is TRBD1 (5 bases). Germline assignment: CDR1 MNHNS and CDR2 SASEGT. The CDR3 totals 14 residues. The V end lost 7 bases, the J end lost 5 bases, and 18 bases lay between the germline ends. The CDR3 here is CASKTDNQDNEQYF. The CDR3 DNA reads TGTGCCAGCAAGACAGATAACCAAGATAACGAGCAGTACTTC.

Many counts were recorded for this clonotype. The chain links TRBV29-1 to TRBJ1-1, with TRBD1 as a possible D gene (6 bases). Between the trimmed V and J ends, which lost 7 bases and 1 base, there was a span of 16 bases. The CDR3 covers 14 residues. CDR1 SQVTM and CDR2 ANQGSEA come from the germline V gene. CDR3 nucleotide sequence: TGCAGCGGCCTCGGGGGCGTAACGAACACTGAAGCTTTCTTT. Residues: CSGLGGVTNTEAFF.

In its sample, this clonotype was seen many times. The CDR3 nucleotides read TGTGCCAGCAGCACCCAAGCTGGGTCGGTGGGAGATACGCAGTATTTT. Encoded protein: CASSTQAGSVGDTQYF. This chain connects TRBV9 to TRBJ2-3; D unclear. V lost 4 bases and J lost 5, with 20 bases in between. The CDR3 has 16 amino acids. CDR1 and CDR2 (germline): SGDLS, YYNGEE. Full variable domain (missing parts from reference TRBV9 and TRBJ2-3): DSGVTQTPKHLITATGQRVTLRCSPRSGDLSVYWYQQSLDQGLQFLIQYYNGEERAKGNILERFSAQQFPDLHSELNLSSLELGDSALYFCASSTQAGSVGDTQYFGPGTRLTVL.

This clonotype was recorded a few times. The chain is built from TRBV18 and TRBJ1-2; 11 positions agree with TRBD1. Germline-derived CDR1 and CDR2 are KGHSH and LQKENI. The junction had 7 bases not matched to a gene; V was cut back by 3 bases and J by 4 bases. This CDR3 has 16 residues. The CDR3 spells CASSPTGQGAIYGYTF. The CDR3 nucleotides are TGTGCCAGCTCACCGACCGGACAGGGGGCGATCTATGGCTACACCTTC.

This clonotype was seen many times. This rearrangement joins TRBV12-3 or TRBV12-4 to TRBJ2-7; no firm D call. The CDR3 loop spans 14 amino acids. Trimming left V 4 bases short and J 4 bases short, with 14 bases between. This CDR3 reads CASSSPGSPYEQYF. The CDR3 nucleotides read TGTGCCAGCAGTTCGCCGGGCAGCCCTTACGAGCAGTACTTC.

This clonotype has ten or more counts. The chain has TRBV6-1 and TRBJ1-2; no reliable D call. The germline V gene has CDR1 MNHNS and CDR2 SASEGT. V lost 1 base and J lost 8, with 11 bases in between. This CDR3 is built from 13 residues. CDR3 sequence (DNA): TGTGCCAGCAGTGAAGAGGAGGGAAACGGCTACACCTTC. Translation gives CASSEEEGNGYTF.

On this clonotype itself: A read error is likely here: a far larger clone is one base away. The chain carries TRBV14 and TRBJ1-2; weak D call: TRBD1 (6 bases). CDR3 length: 13 amino acids. Per the germline V gene, CDR1 is SGHDN and CDR2 is FVKESK. This CDR3 is CVSSQQGNYGYTF. Here the CDR3 DNA reads TGTGTCAGCAGCCAGCAGGGGAACTATGGCTACACCTTC.

Only a few counts were recorded for this clonotype. The genes are TRBV9 and TRBJ2-7; no clear D gene. CDR3 length: 14 residues. Trimming took off 2 bases at V and 2 bases at J, with 11 bases between the two ends. The germline V gene has CDR1 SGDLS and CDR2 YYNGEE. Written as DNA, the CDR3 is TGTGCCAGCAGCGTCGGTGACCTGCCCTACGAGCAGTACTTC. Encoded protein: CASSVGDLPYEQYF. Variable domain in full (rest from reference TRBV9 and TRBJ2-7): DSGVTQTPKHLITATGQRVTLRCSPRSGDLSVYWYQQSLDQGLQFLIQYYNGEERAKGNILERFSAQQFPDLHSELNLSSLELGDSALYFCASSVGDLPYEQYFGPGTRLTVT.

At least ten counts were recorded for this clonotype. CDR3 in DNA: TGCGCCAGCAGCTCCAGGGGGGTTGAGCAGTTCTTC. It translates to CASSSRGVEQFF. The chain uses TRBV5-1 and TRBJ2-1, with a tentative D call TRBD1 (7 bases). Per germline, CDR1 SGHRS and CDR2 YFSETQ. The CDR3 covers 12 residues. V dropped 3 bases and J dropped 9 bases, with 10 bases sitting between them. The full variable domain, in which reference TRBV5-1 and TRBJ2-1 provide the parts outside the CDR3, is KAGVTQTPRYLIKTRGQQVTLSCSPISGHRSVSWYQQTPGQGLQFLFEYFSETQRNKGNFPGRFSGRQFSNSRSEMNVSTLELGDSALYLCASSSRGVEQFFGPGTRLTVL.

Points on this clonotype: This may be a read error: a much more frequent sequence differs by one nucleotide. The gene calls are TRBV5-5 and TRBJ1-1; 8 nucleotides align to TRBD1. V shed 4 bases and J 4 bases; nucleotides not matched to a gene: 12. Germline CDR1 and CDR2: SGHKS and YYEKEE (reference sequence). CDR3 length: 16 residues. The CDR3 region is CASSPPDRAGSTEAFF. DNA of the CDR3: TGTGCCAGCAGCCCTCCGGACAGGGCCGGGAGCACTGAAGCTTTCTTT.

This clonotype was detected many times. The J gene is TRBJ1-6, the V gene TRBV5-1; weak D call: TRBD1 (5 bases). This CDR3 is built from 15 residues. Deletions cut 5 bases from V and 10 bases from J, with 19 bases between. Germline V CDR1 and CDR2: SGHRS, YFSETQ. The CDR3 bases are TGCGCCAGCAGACCGTTGGGGGGTAGAAGATCACCCCTCCACTTT. This sequence encodes CASRPLGGRRSPLHF.

The chain has TRBV30 and TRBJ1-1, with D perhaps matching TRBD1 (6 bases). The CDR3 contains 14 residues. Germline lookup yields CDR1 GTSNPN and CDR2 SVGIG (reference sequence). The V end lost 2 bases, the J end lost 3 bases, and 13 bases lay between the germline ends. CDR3 loop: CAWSPGQWDTEAFF. The CDR3 DNA sequence: TGTGCCTGGAGTCCCGGACAGTGGGACACTGAAGCTTTCTTT.

The sample holds a few counts of this clonotype. The V call is TRBV20-1, the J call TRBJ1-2; the D gene is possibly TRBD1 (6 bases). Trimming stripped 4 bases from V and 8 bases from J, with 23 bases between. There are 15 residues in the CDR3. CDR1 is DFQATT, CDR2 SNEGSKA, per germline (reference sequence). The CDR3 sequence is CSATRGGDWVYGYTF. The CDR3 region has the DNA TGCAGTGCTACGCGAGGGGGGGACTGGGTGTACGGCTACACCTTC.

This clonotype was counted many times. The chain links TRBV11-2 to TRBJ2-3, with D perhaps matching TRBD2 (6 bases). This CDR3 is 12 amino acids long. Trimming shortened V by 11 bases and J by 2 bases, and 11 bases separated the two germline ends. The germline V gene has CDR1 SGHAT and CDR2 FQNNGV. This CDR3 is CACRRDTDTQYF. DNA for the CDR3: TGTGCCTGCCGGAGGGACACAGATACGCAGTATTTT. Based on the CDR3 plus reference TRBV11-2 and TRBJ2-3, the full variable domain is EAGVAQSPRYKIIEKRQSVAFWCNPISGHATLYWYQQILGQGPKLLIQFQNNGVVDDSQLPKDRFSAERLKGVDSTLKIQPAKLEDSAVYLCACRRDTDTQYFGPGTRLTVL.

This chain connects TRBV3-1 to TRBJ2-7; D ambiguous. V lost 1 base and J lost 9, with 10 bases in between. This CDR3 has 12 residues. Per germline, CDR1 LGHDT and CDR2 YNNKEL (reference sequence). The CDR3 spells CASSQGVVRQYF. CDR3 bases: TGTGCCAGCAGCCAAGGGGTGGTCCGGCAGTACTTC.

The rearrangement links TRBV30 to TRBJ2-6; the D gene is possibly TRBD1 (6 bases). Deletions cut 3 bases from V and 2 bases from J, with 11 bases between. The CDR3 is made up of 15 amino acids. Germline V CDR1 and CDR2: GTSNPN, SVGIG (reference sequence). The CDR3: CAWSLQGTGANVLTF. The CDR3 region has the DNA TGTGCCTGGAGCCTACAGGGAACTGGGGCCAACGTCCTGACTTTC.

This clonotype has a count of ten or more. V gene TRBV3-1 combines with J gene TRBJ1-2; a possible D gene is TRBD1 (5 bases). Germline V gene sequence: CDR1 LGHDT, CDR2 YNNKEL (reference sequence). The V gene lost 4 bases and the J gene lost 7 bases, with 7 bases spanning the gap. The CDR3 has 11 amino acids. Here the CDR3 reads CASSPGVGYTF. In DNA form, the CDR3 reads TGTGCCAGCAGCCCGGGGGTTGGCTACACCTTC.

The chain is built from TRBV7-2 and TRBJ1-3; D might be TRBD1 (5 bases). Germline CDR1 is SGHTA and CDR2 is FQGNSA. V gave up 5 bases and J gave up 0 bases, with 17 bases separating them. CDR3 length: 17 residues. In DNA form, the CDR3 reads TGTGCCAGCAGCCAGTGGGACGGCCATTACTCTGGAAACACCATATATTTT. This gives the protein CASSQWDGHYSGNTIYF.

This chain connects TRBV12-3 or TRBV12-4 to TRBJ2-2; 11 bases map to TRBD1. CDR3 size: 16 residues. Germline trimming cut 0 bases from V and 8 bases from J; bases unmatched to any gene: 5. The chain's CDR3 is CASSLAGTGGRGELFF. DNA for the CDR3: TGTGCCAGCAGTTTAGCCGGGACAGGGGGTAGGGGGGAGCTGTTTTTT.

A word on this clonotype: A read error is possible here, since a much larger clone lies one base away. The CDR3 ends on some other residue instead of the conserved phenylalanine or tryptophan, so this is likely a read error. The chain couples TRBV5-1 to TRBJ1-1, with D unclear. CDR3 length equals 12 residues. The V gene's germline CDR1 is SGHRS and CDR2 YFSETQ. The CDR3, as DNA: TGTGCCAGCAGCTTAAGGCGGGAGCAGGCTTTCTCT. Amino acids: CASSLRREQAFS.

This chain uses TRBV5-1 with TRBJ1-4, with TRBD1 identical over 9 bases. Germline CDR1 SGHRS, CDR2 YFSETQ. The CDR3 consists of 15 residues. The V segment lost 3 bases and the J segment 4 bases; nucleotides outside the gene matches: 4. The CDR3 here is CASSWTGVLNEKLFF. For the CDR3, the DNA is TGCGCCAGCAGCTGGACAGGGGTTCTTAATGAAAAACTGTTTTTT.

This clonotype was found a few times. The chain couples TRBV12-5 to TRBJ2-7; D uncertain. Looked up from germline, CDR1 is LGHNT and CDR2 is FRNRAP. Trimming stripped 11 bases from V and 0 bases from J, with 14 bases between. The CDR3 loop spans 13 amino acids. This CDR3 reads CAGCKGLSYEQYF. The CDR3 nucleotides are TGTGCTGGGTGCAAAGGGCTCTCCTACGAGCAGTACTTC.

In this sample, this clonotype turned up many times. The rearrangement links TRBV20-1 to TRBJ1-1; D ambiguous. Germline V lookup: CDR1 DFQATT, CDR2 SNEGSKA (reference sequence). The CDR3 has 12 residues. With 0 bases removed from V and 5 bases from J, the gap between germline ends came to 7 bases. CDR3 sequence: CSARETGTEAFF. CDR3 nucleotide sequence: TGCAGTGCTAGAGAAACGGGGACTGAAGCTTTCTTT.

This clonotype was detected ten times or more. The gene calls are TRBV11-2 and TRBJ2-3; possibly TRBD1 or TRBD2 for D (5 bases each). Germline V lookup: CDR1 SGHAT, CDR2 FQNNGV. The CDR3 covers 15 residues. V lost 4 bases to trimming and J lost 1 base, with 12 bases between them. The CDR3 nucleotides are TGTGCCAGCAGCTCTCCCCGGGACCGCACAGATACGCAGTATTTT. This codes for CASSSPRDRTDTQYF.

This clonotype was observed at least ten times. The chain employs TRBV6-1 and TRBJ1-1; maybe TRBD1 (6 bases). CDR3 length: 14 amino acids. V was clipped by 3 bases and J by 5 bases, with 13 bases between them. Germline CDR1 MNHNS, CDR2 SASEGT. The CDR3 nucleotides are TGTGCCAGCAGTGACGCGGGGGGGGCGACTGAAGCTTTCTTT. Its protein product is CASSDAGGATEAFF.

The table lists this clonotype with many counts. It is unclear where the CDR3 begins or ends on the DNA, so no DNA is shown, and the CDR3 is as TCRdb lists it. The CDR3 loop is CASILDQGWNTEAFF. The V and J genes are TRBV2 and TRBJ1-1; TRBD1 is taken as the D call from the table, unchecked against the DNA. The CDR3 spans 15 residues, counting both ends. Looked up from germline, CDR1 is SNHLY and CDR2 is FYNNEI.

V gene TRBV4-1 combines with J gene TRBJ2-7; no reliable D call. Per germline, CDR1 MGHRA and CDR2 YSYEKL. The CDR3 consists of 13 residues. V lost 3 bases and J 7 bases, leaving 13 bases between the germline ends. The CDR3, as DNA: TGCGCCAGCAGCCAGCCCGCCGCCGAAGAGCAGTACTTC. It yields the protein CASSQPAAEEQYF.

This clonotype was counted between two and nine times. This chain links TRBV12-3 or TRBV12-4 with TRBJ2-7; D ambiguous. With 4 bases removed from V and 0 bases from J, the gap between germline ends came to 4 bases. This CDR3 region has 12 residues. The CDR3 region has the DNA TGTGCCAGCAGTTCTGTCTCCTACGAGCAGTACTTC. Protein sequence: CASSSVSYEQYF.

For the CDR3, the DNA is TGTGCCAGCAGCCAAGATCGGGGGACTTCACCCCTCCACTTT. Residues: CASSQDRGTSPLHF. The chain carries TRBV3-1 and TRBJ1-6; tentatively, D is TRBD1 (5 bases). The CDR3 is 14 amino acids. V lost 0 bases, J lost 9 bases, and 9 bases lay in between. CDR1 LGHDT and CDR2 YNNKEL come from the germline V gene (reference sequence).

The chain uses TRBV20-1 and TRBJ2-2; D is possibly TRBD1 or TRBD2 (6 bases each). The V and J ends lost 5 bases and 5 bases respectively, with 15 bases between them. This CDR3 is built from 14 residues. Germline V gene sequence: CDR1 DFQATT, CDR2 SNEGSKA (reference sequence). The CDR3 nucleotides read TGCAGTGCTGAGGGGGACTCAAGAACCGGGGAGCTGTTTTTT. This codes for CSAEGDSRTGELFF.

This clonotype has ten or more counts. This chain joins TRBV2 and TRBJ1-5; D may be TRBD1 (5 bases). V lost 1 base, J lost 5 bases, and 15 bases lay in between. The CDR3 is 16 amino acids. Germline V gene lookup returns CDR1 SNHLY and CDR2 FYNNEI. The CDR3 DNA sequence: TGTGCCAGCAGTGAAGGGTACTTGGGGACGGATCAGCCCCAGCATTTT. Encoded protein: CASSEGYLGTDQPQHF. The full variable domain, rest sourced from reference TRBV2 and TRBJ1-5, is EPEVTQTPSHQVTQMGQEVILRCVPISNHLYFYWYRQILGQKVEFLVSFYNNEISEKSEIFDDQFSVERPDGSNFTLKIRSTKLEDSAMYFCASSEGYLGTDQPQHFGDGTRLSIL.

This clonotype was detected ten times or more. The rearrangement uses TRBV30 and TRBJ1-5; TRBD1 matches at 8 bases. This CDR3 comprises 13 residues. V gave up 5 bases and J gave up 4 bases; unmatched junction bases: 4. Germline V gives CDR1 GTSNPN, CDR2 SVGIG (reference sequence). CDR3 region: CAWAGQGNQPQHF. The CDR3 DNA is TGTGCCTGGGCAGGACAGGGAAATCAGCCCCAGCATTTT.